These 14 T cell receptor beta chains originate from one sample sequenced in a study of blood T cell repertoires in COVID-19. The method was immunoSEQ multiplex PCR; TCRdb's version includes in-frame clones alone and lacks a portion of them. This sample has fewer than 250,000 clones; approximately 88% occur once, and the top ten carry 3% to 3.5%. Sequencing used PBMCs or T cells enriched from blood (not recorded which). All receptors come from a woman under 40 who had recovered from COVID-19.

This rearrangement joins TRBV28 to TRBJ1-2; TRBD1 might be the D (5 bases). CDR1 and CDR2 (germline): MDHEN, SYDVKM. This CDR3 comprises 14 residues. V was cut by 5 bases and J by 6 bases, with 16 bases left in between. CDR3 in amino acids: CASSRFRGGDGYTF. The CDR3 DNA is TGTGCCAGCAGTCGCTTTAGGGGCGGGGATGGCTACACCTTC.

The chain employs TRBV27 and TRBJ1-5; the D gene is possibly TRBD1 (6 bases). Trimming stripped 3 bases from V and 7 bases from J, with 10 bases between. Germline CDR1 reads MNHEY; CDR2 reads SMNVEV (reference sequence). The CDR3 sequence is 13 residues long. CDR3 loop: CASSFRGGQPQHF. The CDR3 DNA is TGTGCCAGCAGTTTCAGGGGTGGACAGCCCCAGCATTTT.

The V gene is TRBV4-2, the J gene TRBJ2-5, with 7 bases aligning to TRBD2. V lost 3 bases to trimming and J lost 1 base; unmatched junction nucleotides: 8. Germline loops: CDR1 LGHNA, CDR2 YNFKEQ. This CDR3 region has 16 residues. CDR3 sequence: CASSQLTLAGQETQYF. The CDR3 DNA reads as TGTGCCAGCAGCCAGTTGACCTTAGCGGGCCAAGAGACCCAGTACTTC.

The chain combines TRBV6-5 with TRBJ1-5; D not certain. CDR3 length: 13 amino acids. The germline gives CDR1 MNHEY, CDR2 SVGAGI. The V gene lost 6 bases and the J gene lost 4 bases, with 10 bases spanning the gap. The CDR3 loop reads CASRLGSNQPQHF. CDR3 DNA sequence: TGTGCCAGCAGACTCGGGAGTAATCAGCCCCAGCATTTT.

This chain's CDR3 is CASSLAPGHPQANYGYTF. CDR3 bases: TGTGCCAGCAGCTTAGCCCCGGGACATCCCCAGGCTAACTATGGCTACACCTTC. The chain uses TRBV7-2 and TRBJ1-2, with D possibly TRBD1 on 6 matching bases. From germline, CDR1 is SGHTA and CDR2 FQGNSA. V lost 0 bases and J lost 0, with 17 bases in between. The CDR3 runs to 18 residues.

This clone was observed many times. The chain joins TRBV29-1 to TRBJ2-1; 9 nucleotides align to TRBD1. Germline assignment: CDR1 SQVTM and CDR2 ANQGSEA. The CDR3 runs 13 residues. V was pared by 7 bases and J by 2 bases, with 3 bases of the junction left unmatched. The CDR3 protein is CSGRTGAYNEQFF. DNA for the CDR3: TGCAGCGGACGGACAGGGGCCTACAATGAGCAGTTCTTC.

This clone was counted only a few times. The gene calls are TRBV7-8 and TRBJ2-7; 12 bases map to TRBD2. V dropped 5 bases and J dropped 4; count of bases not matched to a gene: 9. The CDR3 loop spans 16 amino acids. CDR1 and CDR2 from the germline V gene are SGHVS and FQNEAQ. The CDR3 protein is CASSPYRLAGGYEQYV. The CDR3 nucleotides read TGTGCCAGCAGCCCCTACCGCCTAGCGGGGGGGTACGAGCAGTACGTC.

The chain has TRBV9 and TRBJ2-1; 9 bases align to TRBD1. After removal of 3 bases from V and 3 bases from J, the junction contained 7 bases not matched to a gene. The CDR3 spans 16 residues. Looked up from germline, CDR1 is SGDLS and CDR2 is YYNGEE. The CDR3 bases are TGTGCCAGCAGCGCTTTAACGACAGGGGGCTACAATGAGCAGTTCTTC. This encodes CASSALTTGGYNEQFF.

This clone was recorded only once. This chain uses TRBV2 with TRBJ1-5; a possible D gene is TRBD1 (6 bases). V was shortened by 7 bases and J by 6 bases, with 19 bases between the two germline ends. The CDR3 is made up of 15 amino acids. Per germline, CDR1 SNHLY and CDR2 FYNNEI. The CDR3 DNA is TGTGCCAGCAATCTACAGGGAAGTTTAGCTCAGCCCCAGCATTTT. It specifies CASNLQGSLAQPQHF.

The rearrangement links TRBV28 to TRBJ2-2, with 9 bases identical to TRBD2. The V segment lost 11 bases and the J segment 1 base; nucleotides outside the gene matches: 2. This CDR3 has 13 amino acids. Germline-derived CDR1 and CDR2 are MDHEN and SYDVKM. The DNA of the CDR3 is TGTGCCTCGCGGGGGGGGAACACCGGGGAGCTGTTTTTT. Its protein product is CASRGGNTGELFF.

This rearrangement joins TRBV15 to TRBJ2-7; no reliable D call. V was pared by 6 bases and J by 3 bases, with 18 bases between. The CDR3 contains 15 residues. The germline V gene has CDR1 LNHNV and CDR2 YYDKDF (reference sequence). CDR3 amino acids: CATSIDPGPYYEQYF. DNA for the CDR3: TGTGCCACCAGTATCGACCCGGGTCCTTACTACGAGCAGTACTTC. Full variable domain (rest looked up from reference TRBV15 and TRBJ2-7): DAMVIQNPRYQVTQFGKPVTLSCSQTLNHNVMYWYQQKSSQAPKLLFHYYDKDFNNEADTPDNFQSRRPNTSFCFLDIRSPGLGDTAMYLCATSIDPGPYYEQYFGPGTRLTVT.

The chain links TRBV4-2 to TRBJ2-6; 7 bases fit TRBD1. Trimming took 2 bases from V and 0 from J; bases not matched to a gene: 7. The CDR3 consists of 18 residues. Germline CDR1 and CDR2: LGHNA and YNFKEQ. The chain's CDR3 is CASSQTGTANSGANVLTF. The DNA of the CDR3 is TGTGCCAGCAGCCAAACCGGGACAGCGAACTCTGGGGCCAACGTCCTGACTTTC.

V usage is TRBV28 and J usage is TRBJ2-4; TRBD2 agrees at 11 bases. This CDR3 has 15 residues. From germline, CDR1 is MDHEN and CDR2 SYDVKM. V lost 4 bases to trimming and J lost 4 bases; unmatched junction nucleotides: 3. CDR3 in DNA: TGTGCCAGCAGTTCGAGACTAGCGGGGAAAAACATTCAGTACTTC. It specifies CASSSRLAGKNIQYF.

Here the CDR3 DNA reads TGTGCCACCAGCAGAGGCCGCCAGGCGGGTAATTCACCCCTCCACTTT. Translation gives CATSRGRQAGNSPLHF. The chain uses TRBV15 and TRBJ1-6, with D unresolved. The CDR3 has 16 amino acids. V was trimmed by 1 base and J by 6 bases, leaving 13 bases between them. Per the germline V gene, CDR1 is LNHNV and CDR2 is YYDKDF (reference sequence).